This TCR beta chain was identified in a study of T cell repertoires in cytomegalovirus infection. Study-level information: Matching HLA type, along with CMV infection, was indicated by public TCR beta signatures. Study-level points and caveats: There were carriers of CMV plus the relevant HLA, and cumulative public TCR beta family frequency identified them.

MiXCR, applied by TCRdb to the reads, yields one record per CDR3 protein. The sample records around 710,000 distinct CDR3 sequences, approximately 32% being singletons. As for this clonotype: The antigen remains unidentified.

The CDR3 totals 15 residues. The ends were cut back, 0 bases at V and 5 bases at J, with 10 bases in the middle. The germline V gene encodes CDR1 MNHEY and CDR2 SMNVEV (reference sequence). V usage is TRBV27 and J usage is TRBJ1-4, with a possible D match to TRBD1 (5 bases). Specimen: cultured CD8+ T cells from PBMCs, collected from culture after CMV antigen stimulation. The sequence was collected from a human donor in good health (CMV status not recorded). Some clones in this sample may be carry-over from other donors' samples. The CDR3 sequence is CASSLSHGANEKLFF. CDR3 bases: TGTGCCAGCAGTTTATCGCACGGGGCAAATGAAAAACTGTTTTTT.